This TCR beta chain originates from a study of blood T cell repertoires in COVID-19. Produced via immunoSEQ multiplex PCR; TCRdb's table is partial and in-frame only. The repertoire consists of fewer than 130,000 clones, with roughly 79% occurring once and the leading ten covering around 16%. Trimming took off 1 base at V and 5 bases at J, with 11 bases between the two ends. The CDR3 is made up of 14 amino acids. Germline CDR1 and CDR2: SGHVS and FQNEAQ. The sample was peripheral blood. The clonotype originates from a woman of 80 years or more with active or convalescent COVID-19. V is TRBV7-8 and J is TRBJ1-1; D call uncertain. CDR3 bases: TGTGCCAGCAGCTTAGATGTCAGGCCGACTGAAGCTTTCTTT. It yields the protein CASSLDVRPTEAFF.